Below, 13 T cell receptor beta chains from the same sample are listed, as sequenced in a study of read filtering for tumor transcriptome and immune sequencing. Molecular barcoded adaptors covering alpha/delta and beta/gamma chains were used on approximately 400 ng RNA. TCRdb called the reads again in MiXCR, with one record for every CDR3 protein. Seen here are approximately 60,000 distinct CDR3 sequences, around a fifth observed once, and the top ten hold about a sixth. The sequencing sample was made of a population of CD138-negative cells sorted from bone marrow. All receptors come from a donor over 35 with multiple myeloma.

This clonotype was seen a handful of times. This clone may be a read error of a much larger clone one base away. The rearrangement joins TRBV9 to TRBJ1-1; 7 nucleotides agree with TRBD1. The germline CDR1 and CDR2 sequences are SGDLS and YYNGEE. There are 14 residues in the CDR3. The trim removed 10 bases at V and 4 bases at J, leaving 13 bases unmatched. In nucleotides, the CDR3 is TGTGCCTGCGGACAAACAGGGGAAACCACTGAAGCTTTCTTT. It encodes CACGQTGETTEAFF.

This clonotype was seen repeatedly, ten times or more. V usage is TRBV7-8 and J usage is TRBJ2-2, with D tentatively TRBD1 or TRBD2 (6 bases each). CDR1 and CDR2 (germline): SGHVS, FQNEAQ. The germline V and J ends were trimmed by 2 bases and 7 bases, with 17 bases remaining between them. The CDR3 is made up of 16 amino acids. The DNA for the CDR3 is TGTGCCAGCAGCTTAACGAGTCGGGGGCGTCACGGGGAGCTGTTTTTT. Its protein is CASSLTSRGRHGELFF.

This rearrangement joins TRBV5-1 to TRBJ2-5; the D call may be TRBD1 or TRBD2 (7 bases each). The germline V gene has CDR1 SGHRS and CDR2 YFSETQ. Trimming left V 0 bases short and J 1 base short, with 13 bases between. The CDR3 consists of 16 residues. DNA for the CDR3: TGCGCCAGCAGCTTGGGAACAGGGGAGGGCCAAGAGACCCAGTACTTC. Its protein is CASSLGTGEGQETQYF.

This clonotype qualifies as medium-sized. CDR3 amino acids: CASRDVGFQYF. Written as DNA, the CDR3 is TGCGCCAGCAGAGATGTGGGGTTCCAGTATTTT. The chain employs TRBV5-1 and TRBJ2-4; no reliable D call. TRBJ2-3 explains the end of the DNA better; the J call may be wrong. The CDR3 runs to 11 residues. CDR1 and CDR2 from the germline V gene are SGHRS and YFSETQ.

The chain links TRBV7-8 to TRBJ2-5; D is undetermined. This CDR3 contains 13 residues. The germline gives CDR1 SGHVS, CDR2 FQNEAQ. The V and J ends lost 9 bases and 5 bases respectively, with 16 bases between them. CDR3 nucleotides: TGTGCCAGTAGACGGAGTAATATTGAGACCCAGTACTTC. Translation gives CASRRSNIETQYF.

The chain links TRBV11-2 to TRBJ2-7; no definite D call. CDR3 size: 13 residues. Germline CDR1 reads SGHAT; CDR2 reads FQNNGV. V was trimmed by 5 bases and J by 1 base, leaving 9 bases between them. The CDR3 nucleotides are TGTGCCAGCAGCGGAGACACTTCCTACGAGCAGTACTTC. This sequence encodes CASSGDTSYEQYF.

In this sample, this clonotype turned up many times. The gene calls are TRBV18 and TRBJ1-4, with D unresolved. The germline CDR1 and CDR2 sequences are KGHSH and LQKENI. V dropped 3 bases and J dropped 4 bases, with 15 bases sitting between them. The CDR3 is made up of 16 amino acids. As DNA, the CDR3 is TGTGCCAGCTCACCGCGGCTGGGAGAGCTTAATGAAAAACTGTTTTTT. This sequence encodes CASSPRLGELNEKLFF.

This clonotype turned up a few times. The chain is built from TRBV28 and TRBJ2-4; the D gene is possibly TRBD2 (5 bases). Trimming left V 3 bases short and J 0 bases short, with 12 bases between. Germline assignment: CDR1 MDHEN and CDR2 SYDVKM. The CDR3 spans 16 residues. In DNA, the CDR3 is TGTGCCAGCAGTTTCTTCGACGGACTAGCCAAAAACATTCAGTACTTC. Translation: CASSFFDGLAKNIQYF.

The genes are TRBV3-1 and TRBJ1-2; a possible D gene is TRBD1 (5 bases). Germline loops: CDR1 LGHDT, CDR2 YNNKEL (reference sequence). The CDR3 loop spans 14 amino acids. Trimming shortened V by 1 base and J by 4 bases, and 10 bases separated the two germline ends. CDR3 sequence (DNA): TGTGCCAGCAGCCAAGCACGGGACGGCTATGGCTACACCTTC. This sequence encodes CASSQARDGYGYTF.

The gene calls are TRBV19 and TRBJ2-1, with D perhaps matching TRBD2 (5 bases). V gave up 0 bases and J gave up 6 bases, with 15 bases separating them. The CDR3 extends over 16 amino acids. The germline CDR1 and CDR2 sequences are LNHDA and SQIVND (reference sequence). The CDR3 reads CASSIEGAGNTNEQFF. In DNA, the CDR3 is TGTGCCAGTAGTATAGAAGGCGCGGGCAATACCAATGAGCAGTTCTTC.

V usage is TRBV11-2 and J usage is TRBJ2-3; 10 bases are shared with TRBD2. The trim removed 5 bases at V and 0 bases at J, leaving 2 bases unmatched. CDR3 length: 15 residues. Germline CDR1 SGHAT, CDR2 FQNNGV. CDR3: CASSQTSGSTDTQYF. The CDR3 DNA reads TGTGCCAGCAGCCAGACTAGCGGGAGCACAGATACGCAGTATTTT.

The CDR3 DNA sequence: TGCAGTGCTAGAGACTTCCGACAGGAAAATCAGCCCCAGCATTTT. This encodes CSARDFRQENQPQHF. This chain connects TRBV20-1 to TRBJ1-5; tentatively, D is TRBD1 (6 bases). V lost 0 bases, J lost 4 bases, and 13 bases lay in between. This CDR3 comprises 15 residues. CDR1 DFQATT and CDR2 SNEGSKA come from the germline V gene (reference sequence).

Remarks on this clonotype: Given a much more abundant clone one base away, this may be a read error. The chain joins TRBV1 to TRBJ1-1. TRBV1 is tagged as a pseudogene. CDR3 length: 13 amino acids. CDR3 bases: TGCACCAGCAGCCGGACTCCGGACACTGAAGCTTTCTTT. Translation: CTSSRTPDTEAFF.